The present T cell receptor (beta chain) was sequenced within a study of blood T cell repertoires in COVID-19. Study-level information: Samples of COVID-19 (acute and convalescent) were obtained from the United States, Italy and Spain. The analysed material was cDNA or gDNA that came from T cells, B-cell-depleted T cells, or PBMCs.

Trimming removed 5 bases from V and 0 bases from J; junction bases left unmatched: 7. Per the germline V gene, CDR1 is MNHEY and CDR2 is SVGEGT. The CDR3 sequence is 15 residues long. In the study's own analysis: Amplifying reference gene primers gave estimates of nucleated cell counts. Generated by immunoSEQ multiplex PCR, the TCRdb table keeps only in-frame clones and is missing some. That table supplies the V and J calls and clone size; D and trimming were determined from the DNA. The sample lists approximately 120,000 clones; 60% to 85% were seen once. The sequenced material came from peripheral blood. The receptor's source is a human donor in a cohort sampled during active or convalescent COVID-19. V and J are TRBV6-2 or TRBV6-3 and TRBJ2-7; 7 nucleotides match TRBD2. The CDR3 coding sequence is TGTGCCAGCAGTACTGAAGCGGGGTTCTCCTACGAGCAGTACTTC. Its protein is CASSTEAGFSYEQYF.